The source of this T cell receptor beta chain is a study of beta chain features in type 1 diabetes. About the research overall: Healthy donors resembled patients in age, gender and cell yields.

With regard to this clone: What it binds is unknown.

Study-level findings and limits: TCRB CDR3s from Type 1 diabetes patients were moderately but significantly shorter in all four CD4+ subsets.

The CDR3 sequence is 13 residues long. Looked up from germline, CDR1 is SGHTA and CDR2 is FQGNSA. Germline trimming cut 7 bases from V and 3 bases from J; bases unmatched to any gene: 3. The sequenced template was cDNA made from the entire isolated RNA. The method was immunoSEQ multiplex PCR; TCRdb's version includes in-frame clones alone and lacks a portion of them. Of 53,000 or so clones in the sample, 55% to 75% were seen once. The sample was stem cell memory CD4+ T cells from blood. The chain uses TRBV7-2 and TRBJ1-1; the match to TRBD1 covers 9 bases. The sequence came from a woman aged 25 to 39 with type 1 diabetes. The CDR3 DNA follows: TGTGCCAGCAAGACAGGGGGGTACACTGAAGCTTTCTTT. Translation gives CASKTGGYTEAFF.